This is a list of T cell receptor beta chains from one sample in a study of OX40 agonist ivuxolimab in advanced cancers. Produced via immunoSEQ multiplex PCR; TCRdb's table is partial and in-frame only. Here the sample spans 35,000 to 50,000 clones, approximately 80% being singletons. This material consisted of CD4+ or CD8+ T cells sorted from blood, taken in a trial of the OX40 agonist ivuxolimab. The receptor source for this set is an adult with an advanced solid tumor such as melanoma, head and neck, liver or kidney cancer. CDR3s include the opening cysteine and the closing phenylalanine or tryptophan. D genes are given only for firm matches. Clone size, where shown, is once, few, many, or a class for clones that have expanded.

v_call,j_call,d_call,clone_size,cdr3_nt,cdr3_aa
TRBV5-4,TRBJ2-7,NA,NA,TGTGCCAGCAGCTTGGGGTCCGGTTTCGAGCAGTACTTC,CASSLGSGFEQYF
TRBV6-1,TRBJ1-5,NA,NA,TGTGCCAGCAGGATGGGATATAGCAATCAGCCCCAGCATTTT,CASRMGYSNQPQHF
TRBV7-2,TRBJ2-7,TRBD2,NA,TGTGCCAGCAGCCCCGGACTAGCGGGAGGATTTTTCTCCTACGAGCAGTACTTC,CASSPGLAGGFFSYEQYF
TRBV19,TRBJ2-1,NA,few,TGTGCCAGTAGTATAGAGAGAGCGAGTGAGCAGTTCTTC,CASSIERASEQFF
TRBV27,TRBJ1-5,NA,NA,TGTGCCAGCAGTTTACTTGGGGATCAGCCCCAGCATTTT,CASSLLGDQPQHF
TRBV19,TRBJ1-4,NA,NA,TGTGCCAGTCTAGGATATCAAAAACTGTTTTTT,CASLGYQKLFF
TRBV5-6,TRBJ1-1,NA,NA,TGTGCCAGCAGCCCGAAGGCAGGGTCGGCGAACACTGAAGCTTTCTTT,CASSPKAGSANTEAFF
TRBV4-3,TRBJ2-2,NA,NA,TGCGCCAGCAGCCAAGATTTGTCGTTAAAGGGGGGGTACGGGGAGCTGTTTTTT,CASSQDLSLKGGYGELFF
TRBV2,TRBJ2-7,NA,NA,TGTGCCAGCAGTGAGTGGGACACCGGGATCGCAGGGGCCTACGAGCAGTACTTC,CASSEWDTGIAGAYEQYF
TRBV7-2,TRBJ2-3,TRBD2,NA,TGTGCCAGCAGCTTGTTCACTAGCGGGAGTACAGATACGCAGTATTTT,CASSLFTSGSTDTQYF
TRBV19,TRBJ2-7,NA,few,TGTGCCAGTAGTATCTTCTTCGGGACAACCTACGAGCAGTACTTC,CASSIFFGTTYEQYF
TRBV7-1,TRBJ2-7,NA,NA,TGTGCCAGCAGCTTAAGGCTGGAGTACGAGCAGTACTTC,CASSLRLEYEQYF
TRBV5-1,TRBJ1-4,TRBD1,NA,TGCGCCAGCAGCCACGACAGACAGGGGAATGAAAAACTGTTTTTT,CASSHDRQGNEKLFF
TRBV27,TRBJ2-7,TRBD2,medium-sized,TGTGCCAGCAAGACTAGCGGGAGCTACGAGCAGTACTTC,CASKTSGSYEQYF
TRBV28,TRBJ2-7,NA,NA,TGTGCCAGCAGTTTATGGGGCTCCTACGAGCAGTACTTC,CASSLWGSYEQYF
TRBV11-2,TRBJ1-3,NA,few,TGTGCCAGCAGCCCAAACCGGAACACCATATATTTT,CASSPNRNTIYF
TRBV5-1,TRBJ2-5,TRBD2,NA,TGCGCCAGCAGCTTGGGGTGGTTAGCGGGACCCGAAGAGACCCAGTACTTC,CASSLGWLAGPEETQYF
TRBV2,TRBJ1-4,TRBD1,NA,TGTGCCAGCAGCGAACGGGACAGGGTACGAGAAAAACTGTTTTTT,CASSERDRVREKLFF
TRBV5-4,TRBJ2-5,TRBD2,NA,TGTGCCAGCAGCTTACATAGCGGGAGAGCGGAGACCCAGTACTTC,CASSLHSGRAETQYF
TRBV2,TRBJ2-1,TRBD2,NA,TGTGCCGGGACTAGTCCGAGCTCCTACAATGAGCAGTTCTTC,CAGTSPSSYNEQFF
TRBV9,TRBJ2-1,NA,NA,TGTGCCAGCAGCGTAGGATCCGTTGAGCAGTTCTTC,CASSVGSVEQFF
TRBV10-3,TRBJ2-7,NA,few,TGTGCCATCAGTGAGGGTCACACAACCTTGAGAGTACCGTACGAGCAGTACTTC,CAISEGHTTLRVPYEQYF
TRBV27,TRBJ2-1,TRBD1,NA,TGTGCCAGCAGCTCCCCGGGACAGGGAGTTGGTGAGCAGTTCTTC,CASSSPGQGVGEQFF
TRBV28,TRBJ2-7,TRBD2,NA,TGTGCCAGCAGTCTACCTAGAGCGGGAGGAGACGAGCAGTACTTC,CASSLPRAGGDEQYF
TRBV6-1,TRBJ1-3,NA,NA,TGTGCCAGCAGTGAAGAGTGGGGGGCTGGAAACACCATATATTTT,CASSEEWGAGNTIYF
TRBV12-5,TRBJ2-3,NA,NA,TGTGCTAGTGGTTTGGTACTGGGGCCAACAGATACGCAGTATTTT,CASGLVLGPTDTQYF
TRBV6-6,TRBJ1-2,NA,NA,TGTGCCAGCAGTTACTCGATTTCCTATGGCTACACCTTC,CASSYSISYGYTF